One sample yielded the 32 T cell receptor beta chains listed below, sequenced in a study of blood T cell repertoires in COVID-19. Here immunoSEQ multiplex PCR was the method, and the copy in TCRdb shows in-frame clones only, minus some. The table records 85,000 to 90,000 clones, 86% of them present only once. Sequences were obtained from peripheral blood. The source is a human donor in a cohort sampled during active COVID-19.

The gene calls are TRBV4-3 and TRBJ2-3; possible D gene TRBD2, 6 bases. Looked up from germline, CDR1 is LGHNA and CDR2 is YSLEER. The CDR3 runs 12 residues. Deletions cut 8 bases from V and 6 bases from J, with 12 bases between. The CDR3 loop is CASGGGGDTQYF. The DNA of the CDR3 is TGCGCCAGCGGGGGAGGTGGGGATACGCAGTATTTT.

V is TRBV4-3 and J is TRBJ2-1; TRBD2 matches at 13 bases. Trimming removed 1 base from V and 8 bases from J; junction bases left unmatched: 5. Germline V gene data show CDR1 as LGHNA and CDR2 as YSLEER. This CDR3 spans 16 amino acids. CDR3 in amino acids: CASSQALAGGPHEQFF. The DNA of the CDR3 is TGCGCCAGCAGCCAAGCACTAGCGGGAGGGCCACATGAGCAGTTCTTC.

CDR3 protein: CASSRAQSYNEQFF. The CDR3 bases are TGTGCCAGCAGCCGGGCTCAATCCTACAATGAGCAGTTCTTC. The gene calls are TRBV16 and TRBJ2-1; no clear D. V shed 4 bases and J shed 1 base, with 8 bases lying between them. CDR3 length equals 14 residues. Germline assignment: CDR1 KGHSY and CDR2 FQNENV.

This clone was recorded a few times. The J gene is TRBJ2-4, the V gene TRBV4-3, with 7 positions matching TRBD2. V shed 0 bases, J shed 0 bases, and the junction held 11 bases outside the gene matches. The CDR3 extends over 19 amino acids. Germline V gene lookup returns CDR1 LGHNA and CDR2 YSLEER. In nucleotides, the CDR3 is TGCGCCAGCAGCCAAGATGGGGCCTTGGGCGGGAGAGCCAAAAACATTCAGTACTTC. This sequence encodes CASSQDGALGGRAKNIQYF.

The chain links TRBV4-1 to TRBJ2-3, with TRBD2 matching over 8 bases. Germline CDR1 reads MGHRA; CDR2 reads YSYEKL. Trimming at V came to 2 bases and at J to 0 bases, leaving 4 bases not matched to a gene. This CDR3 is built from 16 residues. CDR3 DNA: TGCGCCAGCAGCCAAACCCTAGCGGGTAGCACAGATACGCAGTATTTT. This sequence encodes CASSQTLAGSTDTQYF.

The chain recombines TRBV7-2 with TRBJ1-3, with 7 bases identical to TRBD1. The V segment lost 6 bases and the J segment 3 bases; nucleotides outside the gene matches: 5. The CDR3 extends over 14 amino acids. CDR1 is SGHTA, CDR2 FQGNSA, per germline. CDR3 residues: CASREGAGGNTIYF. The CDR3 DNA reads TGTGCCAGCAGAGAGGGGGCTGGTGGAAACACCATATATTTT.

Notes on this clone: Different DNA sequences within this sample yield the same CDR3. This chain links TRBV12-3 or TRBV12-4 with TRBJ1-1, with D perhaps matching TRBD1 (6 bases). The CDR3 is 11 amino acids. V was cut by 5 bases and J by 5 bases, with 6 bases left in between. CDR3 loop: CASSQGTEAFF. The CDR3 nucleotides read TGTGCCAGCAGTCAGGGGACTGAAGCTTTCTTT.

CDR3 coding DNA: TGTGCCAGCTCCCTCGGACAGGGTACATGGACCTACGAGCAGTACTTC. Amino acid sequence: CASSLGQGTWTYEQYF. The V call is TRBV18, the J call TRBJ2-7, with TRBD1 identical over 8 bases. Per germline, CDR1 KGHSH and CDR2 LQKENI. V gave up 6 bases and J gave up 2 bases; unmatched junction bases: 12. This CDR3 contains 16 residues.

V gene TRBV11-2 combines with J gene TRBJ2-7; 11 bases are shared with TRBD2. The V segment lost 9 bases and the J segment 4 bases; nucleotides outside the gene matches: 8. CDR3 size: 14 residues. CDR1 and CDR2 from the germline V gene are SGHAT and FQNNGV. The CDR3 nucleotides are TGTGCCAGTACCCTAGCGGGAGGTGTATACGAGCAGTACTTC. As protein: CASTLAGGVYEQYF. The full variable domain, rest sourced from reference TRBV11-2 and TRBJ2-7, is EAGVAQSPRYKIIEKRQSVAFWCNPISGHATLYWYQQILGQGPKLLIQFQNNGVVDDSQLPKDRFSAERLKGVDSTLKIQPAKLEDSAVYLCASTLAGGVYEQYFGPGTRLTVT.

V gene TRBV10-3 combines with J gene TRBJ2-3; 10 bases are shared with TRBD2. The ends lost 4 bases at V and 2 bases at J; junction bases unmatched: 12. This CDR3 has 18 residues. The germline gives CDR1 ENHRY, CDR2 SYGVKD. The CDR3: CAISVVVLAGEITDTQYF. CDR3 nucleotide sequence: TGTGCCATCAGTGTGGTTGTCCTAGCGGGGGAGATCACAGATACGCAGTATTTT.

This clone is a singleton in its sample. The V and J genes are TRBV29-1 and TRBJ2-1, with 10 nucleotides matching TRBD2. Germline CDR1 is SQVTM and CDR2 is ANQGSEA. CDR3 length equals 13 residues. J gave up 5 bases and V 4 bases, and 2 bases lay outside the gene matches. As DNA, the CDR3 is TGCAGCGTTGCTAGCGGGGGCAACAATGAGCAGTTCTTC. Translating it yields CSVASGGNNEQFF.

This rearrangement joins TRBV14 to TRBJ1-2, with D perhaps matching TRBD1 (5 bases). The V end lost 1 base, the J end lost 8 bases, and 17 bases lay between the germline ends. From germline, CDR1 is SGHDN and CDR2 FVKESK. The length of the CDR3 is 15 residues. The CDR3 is CASSQVGTGERGYTF. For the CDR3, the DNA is TGTGCCAGCAGCCAAGTCGGAACGGGGGAGCGAGGCTACACCTTC.

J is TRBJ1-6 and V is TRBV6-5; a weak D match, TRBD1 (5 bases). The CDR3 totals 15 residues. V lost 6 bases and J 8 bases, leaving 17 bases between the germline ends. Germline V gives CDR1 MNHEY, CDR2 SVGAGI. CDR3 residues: CASRGGRVIDSPLHF. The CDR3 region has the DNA TGTGCCAGCAGGGGGGGTAGGGTGATCGATTCACCCCTCCACTTT.

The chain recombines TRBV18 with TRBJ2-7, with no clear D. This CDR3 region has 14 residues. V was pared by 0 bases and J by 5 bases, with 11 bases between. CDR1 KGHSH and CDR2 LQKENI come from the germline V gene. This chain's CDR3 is CASSPPIDTDEQYF. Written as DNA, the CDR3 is TGTGCCAGCTCACCACCAATCGATACGGACGAGCAGTACTTC.

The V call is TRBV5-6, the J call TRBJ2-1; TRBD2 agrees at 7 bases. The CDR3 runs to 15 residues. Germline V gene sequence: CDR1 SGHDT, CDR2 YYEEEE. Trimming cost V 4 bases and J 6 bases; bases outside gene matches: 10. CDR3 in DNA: TGTGCCAGCAGCAAGGGACTATCGATAACCAATGAGCAGTTCTTC. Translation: CASSKGLSITNEQFF.

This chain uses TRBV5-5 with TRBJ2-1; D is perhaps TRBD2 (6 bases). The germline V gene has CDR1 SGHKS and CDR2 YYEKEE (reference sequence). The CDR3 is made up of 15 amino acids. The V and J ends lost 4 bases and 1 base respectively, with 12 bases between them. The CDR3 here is CASSLDGGSYNEQFF. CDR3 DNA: TGTGCCAGCAGCCTTGATGGGGGGTCCTACAATGAGCAGTTCTTC.

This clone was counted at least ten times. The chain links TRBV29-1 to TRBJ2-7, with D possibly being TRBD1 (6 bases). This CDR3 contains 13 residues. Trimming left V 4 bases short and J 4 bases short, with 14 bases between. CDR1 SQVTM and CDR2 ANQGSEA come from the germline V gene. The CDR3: CSVAGHQPYEQYF. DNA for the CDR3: TGCAGCGTTGCGGGACACCAACCTTACGAGCAGTACTTC.

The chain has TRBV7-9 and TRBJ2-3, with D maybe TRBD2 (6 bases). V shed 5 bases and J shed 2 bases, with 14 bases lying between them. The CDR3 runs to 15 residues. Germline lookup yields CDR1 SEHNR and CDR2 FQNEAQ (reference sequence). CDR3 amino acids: CASSRRGTSTDTQYF. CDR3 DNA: TGTGCCAGCAGCCGCCGGGGGACCTCCACAGATACGCAGTATTTT.

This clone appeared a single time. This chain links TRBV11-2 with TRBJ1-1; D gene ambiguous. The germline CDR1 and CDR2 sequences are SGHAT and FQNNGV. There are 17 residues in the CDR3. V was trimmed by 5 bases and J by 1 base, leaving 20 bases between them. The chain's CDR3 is CASSPGRGRGRNTEAFF. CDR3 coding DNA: TGTGCCAGCAGCCCCGGTCGGGGTCGAGGGCGGAACACTGAAGCTTTCTTT.

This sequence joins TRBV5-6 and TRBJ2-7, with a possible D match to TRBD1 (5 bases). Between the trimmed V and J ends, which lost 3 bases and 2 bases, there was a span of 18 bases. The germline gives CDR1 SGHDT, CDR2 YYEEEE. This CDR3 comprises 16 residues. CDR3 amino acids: CASSSLAQGPPYEQYF. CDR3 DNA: TGTGCCAGCAGCTCGCTGGCGCAGGGCCCTCCCTACGAGCAGTACTTC.

The CDR3 protein is CASSNGRETSNQPQHF. CDR3 DNA: TGTGCCAGCAGTAATGGACGGGAAACAAGCAATCAGCCCCAGCATTTT. The rearrangement links TRBV28 to TRBJ1-5; D uncertain. CDR1 and CDR2 from the germline V gene are MDHEN and SYDVKM. The CDR3 runs 16 residues. Trimming took 5 bases from V and 1 from J, leaving 15 bases between them.

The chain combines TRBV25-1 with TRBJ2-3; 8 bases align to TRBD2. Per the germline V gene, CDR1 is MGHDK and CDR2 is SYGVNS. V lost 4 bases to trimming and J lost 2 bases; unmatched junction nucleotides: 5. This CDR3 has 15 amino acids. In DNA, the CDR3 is TGTGCCAGCAGTGCACTAGCGGACTACACAGATACGCAGTATTTT. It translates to CASSALADYTDTQYF. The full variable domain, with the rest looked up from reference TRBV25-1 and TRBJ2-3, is EADIYQTPRYLVIGTGKKITLECSQTMGHDKMYWYQQDPGMELHLIHYSYGVNSTEKGDLSSESTVSRIRTEHFPLTLESARPSHTSQYLCASSALADYTDTQYFGPGTRLTVL.

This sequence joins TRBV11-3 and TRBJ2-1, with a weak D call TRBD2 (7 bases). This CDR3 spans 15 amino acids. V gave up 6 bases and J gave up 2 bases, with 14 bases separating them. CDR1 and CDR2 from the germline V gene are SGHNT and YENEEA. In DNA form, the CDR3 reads TGTGCCAGCAGTACGGGGGGCTCTCCCTACAATGAGCAGTTCTTC. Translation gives CASSTGGSPYNEQFF.

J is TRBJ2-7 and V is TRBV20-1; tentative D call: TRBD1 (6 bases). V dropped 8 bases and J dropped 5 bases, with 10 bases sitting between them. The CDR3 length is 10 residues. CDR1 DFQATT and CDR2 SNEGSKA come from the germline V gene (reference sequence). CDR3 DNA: TGCAGTCACTACAGGGACGAGCAGTACTTC. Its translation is CSHYRDEQYF.

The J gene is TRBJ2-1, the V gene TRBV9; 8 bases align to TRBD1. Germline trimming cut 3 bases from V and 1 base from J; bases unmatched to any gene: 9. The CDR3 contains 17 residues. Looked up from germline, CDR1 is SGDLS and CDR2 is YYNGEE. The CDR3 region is CASSGDRGLRSYNEQFF. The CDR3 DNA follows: TGTGCCAGCAGCGGCGACAGGGGCCTTAGGTCCTACAATGAGCAGTTCTTC.

CDR3 nucleotide sequence: TGCAGCGTAGCCCTGAGCGGGAGGGGTAATGAGCAGTTCTTC. Protein: CSVALSGRGNEQFF. The chain is built from TRBV29-1 and TRBJ2-1; 10 bases map to TRBD2. With V trimmed by 6 bases and J by 7 bases, 9 bases remained unmatched. Germline values: CDR1 SQVTM, CDR2 ANQGSEA. The CDR3 extends over 14 amino acids.

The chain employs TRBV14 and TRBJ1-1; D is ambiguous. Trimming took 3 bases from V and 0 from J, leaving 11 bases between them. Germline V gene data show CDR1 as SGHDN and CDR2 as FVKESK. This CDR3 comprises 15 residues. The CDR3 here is CASSHRPTVNTEAFF. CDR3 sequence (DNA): TGTGCCAGCAGCCACAGGCCAACAGTGAACACTGAAGCTTTCTTT.

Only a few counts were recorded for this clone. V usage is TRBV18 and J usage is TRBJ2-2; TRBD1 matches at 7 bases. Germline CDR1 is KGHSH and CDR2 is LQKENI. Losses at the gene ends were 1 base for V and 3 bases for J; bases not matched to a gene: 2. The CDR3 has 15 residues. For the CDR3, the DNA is TGTGCCAGCTCACCACAGACAGGGCACACCGGGGAGCTGTTTTTT. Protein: CASSPQTGHTGELFF.

CDR3 sequence reads: CASSHPGTGSNTEAFF. The CDR3 bases are TGTGCCAGCAGCCACCCCGGGACAGGCTCGAACACTGAAGCTTTCTTT. The chain combines TRBV3-1 (or the pseudogene TRBV3-2) with TRBJ1-1, with 8 bases identical to TRBD1. Germline CDR1 reads LGHDT; CDR2 reads YNNKEL (reference sequence). The J segment lost 1 base and the V segment lost 3 bases, leaving 7 bases of the junction unmatched. The CDR3 runs 16 residues.

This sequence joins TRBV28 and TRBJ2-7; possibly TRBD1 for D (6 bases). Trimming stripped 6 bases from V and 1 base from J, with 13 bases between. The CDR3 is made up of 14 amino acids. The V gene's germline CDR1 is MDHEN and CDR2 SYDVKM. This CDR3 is CASRGTGKSYEQYF. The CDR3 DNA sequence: TGTGCCAGCAGGGGTACAGGGAAATCCTACGAGCAGTACTTC.

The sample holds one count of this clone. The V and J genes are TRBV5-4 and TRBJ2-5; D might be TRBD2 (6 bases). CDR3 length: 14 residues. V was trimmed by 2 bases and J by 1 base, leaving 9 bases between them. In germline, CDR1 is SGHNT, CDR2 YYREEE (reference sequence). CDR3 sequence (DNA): TGTGCCAGCAGCTTTGCGGGAACCCAAGAGACCCAGTACTTC. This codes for CASSFAGTQETQYF.

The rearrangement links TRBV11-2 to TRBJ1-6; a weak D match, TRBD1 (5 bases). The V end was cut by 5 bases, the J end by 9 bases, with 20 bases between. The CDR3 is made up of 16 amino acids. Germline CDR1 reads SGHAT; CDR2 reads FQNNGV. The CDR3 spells CASSRTQELKGSPLHF. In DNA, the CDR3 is TGTGCCAGCAGCCGGACACAGGAGCTAAAAGGTTCACCCCTCCACTTT.